The next 25 T cell receptor beta chains were all read from a single sample in a study of shared clonotypes between healthy human individuals (dated by TCRdb to 2019 to 2021). Receptor libraries were prepared by the immunoSEQ multiplex PCR assay. Entries here come from immuneACCESS through TCRdb and include only in-frame sequences with V and J called. Some clones fail to appear in such tables; in the studies checked, an unresolved V gene covers under half of the shortfall, and the cause of the remainder is unknown. The sample table lists approximately 1.1 million clones, around 78% of them with a count of one. Together, the top ten hold about 0.52% of the sample. Sequencing input: memory CD4+ T cells from PBMCs. The cell subset or site label here, explained by the study, means: CD45RA-negative fraction. The receptors derive from a man between 18 and 29 years old in good health. Some clones in this sample may be carry-over from other donors' samples.

The chain couples TRBV7-2 to TRBJ2-2; D might be TRBD1 or TRBD2, each matching 6 bases. The germline gives CDR1 SGHTA, CDR2 FQGNSA. V was shortened by 5 bases and J by 0 bases, with 13 bases between the two germline ends. The CDR3 contains 16 residues. CDR3 sequence (DNA): TGTGCCAGCAGCCCCCGGGGGACACCGAACACCGGGGAGCTGTTTTTT. As protein: CASSPRGTPNTGELFF.

This chain joins TRBV7-9 and TRBJ2-4; unclear D gene. Germline assignment: CDR1 SEHNR and CDR2 FQNEAQ (reference sequence). Between the trimmed V and J ends, which lost 0 bases and 4 bases, there was a span of 10 bases. CDR3 length: 15 amino acids. The CDR3 DNA reads TGTGCCAGCAGCTTAGCGCTCTCAGCTAAAAACATTCAGTACTTC. It specifies CASSLALSAKNIQYF. Full variable domain (outside the CDR3, taken from reference TRBV7-9 and TRBJ2-4): DTGVSQNPRHKITKRGQNVTFRCDPISEHNRLYWYRQTLGQGPEFLTYFQNEAQLEKSRLLSDRFSAERPKGSFSTLEIQRTEQGDSAMYLCASSLALSAKNIQYFGAGTRLSVL.

The rearrangement joins TRBV7-8 to TRBJ2-1, with 7 bases lining up with TRBD2. The CDR3 contains 15 residues. Germline values: CDR1 SGHVS, CDR2 FQNEAQ. J gave up 4 bases and V 5 bases, and 8 bases lay outside the gene matches. CDR3 sequence (DNA): TGTGCCAGCAGCCAAGCGGGACTGGGGTACAATGAGCAGTTCTTC. Translation: CASSQAGLGYNEQFF.

The chain recombines TRBV7-8 with TRBJ1-2; no firm D call. The germline V gene encodes CDR1 SGHVS and CDR2 FQNEAQ. This CDR3 contains 13 residues. Trimming cost V 3 bases and J 5 bases, with 10 bases left between them. CDR3 in amino acids: CASSFGTTYGYTF. CDR3 bases: TGTGCCAGCAGCTTTGGTACTACTTATGGCTACACCTTC.

The CDR3 loop reads CASSVHLAGVYNEQFF. The CDR3 nucleotides are TGTGCCAGCAGCGTACACCTAGCGGGAGTCTACAATGAGCAGTTCTTC. The rearrangement links TRBV4-2 to TRBJ2-1; TRBD2 matches 10 bases. There are 16 residues in the CDR3. V was pared by 5 bases and J by 3 bases, with 7 bases of the junction left unmatched. CDR1 and CDR2 (germline): LGHNA, YNFKEQ.

This CDR3 reads CASSFPRFGADTQYF. The CDR3 DNA reads as TGTGCCAGCAGCTTCCCGAGGTTCGGGGCAGATACGCAGTATTTT. This chain uses TRBV7-2 with TRBJ2-3, with a possible D match to TRBD2 (5 bases). CDR3 length: 15 amino acids. CDR1 and CDR2 (germline): SGHTA, FQGNSA. With 3 bases removed from V and 4 bases from J, the gap between germline ends came to 14 bases.

Here the CDR3 reads CASSEAAGGDRDIQYF. In DNA, the CDR3 is TGTGCCAGCAGTGAAGCGGCTGGCGGCGATCGCGACATTCAGTACTTC. This rearrangement joins TRBV6-1 to TRBJ2-4; D unclear. The V gene lost 0 bases and the J gene lost 8 bases, with 17 bases spanning the gap. CDR3 size: 16 residues. Germline V gives CDR1 MNHNS, CDR2 SASEGT.

The chain employs TRBV5-8 and TRBJ1-5; tentative D call: TRBD1 (6 bases). The CDR3 covers 17 residues. In germline, CDR1 is SGHTS, CDR2 YDEGEE. The V gene lost 0 bases and the J gene lost 11 bases, with 24 bases spanning the gap. CDR3 nucleotides: TGTGCCAGCAGCTTGGCCTCGGACAGCTACCCTTCTCTGACCCAGCATTTT. Translating gives CASSLASDSYPSLTQHF.

There are a few counts of this clone. This chain uses TRBV28 with TRBJ1-5, with 11 positions matching TRBD1. V gave up 3 bases and J gave up 6 bases; unmatched junction bases: 4. The CDR3 spans 15 residues. Germline CDR1 MDHEN, CDR2 SYDVKM. The CDR3 coding sequence is TGTGCCAGCAGTTTCCGGGACAGGGGGTCTCAGCCCCAGCATTTT. It specifies CASSFRDRGSQPQHF.

This chain uses TRBV28 with TRBJ1-6; no clear D gene. This CDR3 spans 11 amino acids. V was cut by 2 bases and J by 9 bases, with 2 bases left in between. CDR1 MDHEN and CDR2 SYDVKM come from the germline V gene. CDR3 protein: CASSLRSPLHF. The CDR3 region has the DNA TGTGCCAGCAGTTTACGTTCACCCCTCCACTTT.

The V gene is TRBV5-1, the J gene TRBJ2-1; D is possibly TRBD2 (5 bases). V lost 0 bases and J 4 bases, leaving 14 bases between the germline ends. The CDR3 extends over 16 amino acids. Germline V gene sequence: CDR1 SGHRS, CDR2 YFSETQ. This CDR3 is CASSLGQAAGYNEQFF. CDR3 coding DNA: TGCGCCAGCAGCTTGGGACAAGCGGCCGGATACAATGAGCAGTTCTTC.

This sequence joins TRBV9 and TRBJ2-5; 11 bases are a match to TRBD2. This CDR3 comprises 17 residues. J was trimmed by 1 base and V by 0 bases; bases with no gene match: 5. The germline gives CDR1 SGDLS, CDR2 YYNGEE. In DNA, the CDR3 is TGTGCCAGCAGCGTAGCTGGGACTAGCGGACCCCAAGAGACCCAGTACTTC. Its protein product is CASSVAGTSGPQETQYF. Complete variable domain (other parts from reference TRBV9 and TRBJ2-5): DSGVTQTPKHLITATGQRVTLRCSPRSGDLSVYWYQQSLDQGLQFLIQYYNGEERAKGNILERFSAQQFPDLHSELNLSSLELGDSALYFCASSVAGTSGPQETQYFGPGTRLLVL.

This chain connects TRBV25-1 to TRBJ2-7, with D perhaps matching TRBD1 (5 bases). The CDR3 is 13 amino acids. The germline V and J ends were trimmed by 8 bases and 0 bases, with 11 bases remaining between them. Germline V CDR1 and CDR2: MGHDK, SYGVNS. CDR3 loop: CASGAGNSYEQYF. The DNA of the CDR3 is TGTGCCAGCGGGGCAGGGAACTCCTACGAGCAGTACTTC.

This clone was counted only a few times. The V call is TRBV5-4, the J call TRBJ2-7, with 9 bases identical to TRBD1. Germline lookup yields CDR1 SGHNT and CDR2 YYREEE (reference sequence). V was pared by 3 bases and J by 4 bases, with 8 bases of the junction left unmatched. The CDR3 sequence is 15 residues long. The chain's CDR3 is CASSSGQGILYEQYF. Written as DNA, the CDR3 is TGTGCCAGCAGCTCGGGACAGGGAATCCTATACGAGCAGTACTTC.

J is TRBJ2-7 and V is TRBV4-3; the D is unclear. The V and J ends lost 3 bases and 1 base respectively, with 16 bases between them. CDR3 length: 16 residues. From germline, CDR1 is LGHNA and CDR2 YSLEER. CDR3 sequence: CASSQTWQTPSYEQYF. CDR3 DNA sequence: TGCGCCAGCAGCCAGACTTGGCAGACGCCGTCCTACGAGCAGTACTTC.

The chain employs TRBV5-1 and TRBJ1-2, with 7 bases lining up with TRBD1. CDR1 SGHRS and CDR2 YFSETQ come from the germline V gene. V dropped 4 bases and J dropped 2; count of bases not matched to a gene: 5. The CDR3 sequence is 14 residues long. The CDR3 region has the DNA TGCGCCAGCAGCCTTCGGGACAGCAACTATGGCTACACCTTC. It yields the protein CASSLRDSNYGYTF. The variable domain in full, with the rest retrieved from reference TRBV5-1 and TRBJ1-2, is KAGVTQTPRYLIKTRGQQVTLSCSPISGHRSVSWYQQTPGQGLQFLFEYFSETQRNKGNFPGRFSGRQFSNSRSEMNVSTLELGDSALYLCASSLRDSNYGYTFGSGTRLTVV.

The CDR3 DNA sequence: TGTGCCAGCAGTCCACAGGGGCGACCTAACAATGAGCAGTTCTTC. Its translation is CASSPQGRPNNEQFF. J is TRBJ2-1 and V is TRBV27; 7 bases line up with TRBD1. Trimming took 5 bases from V and 5 from J; bases not matched to a gene: 9. Germline values: CDR1 MNHEY, CDR2 SMNVEV (reference sequence). The CDR3 runs to 15 residues.

The CDR3 is CASSLGALAETQYF. CDR3 nucleotide sequence: TGTGCCAGCAGCTTAGGGGCGCTAGCGGAGACCCAGTACTTC. The chain employs TRBV7-9 and TRBJ2-5, with D maybe TRBD2 (6 bases). The CDR3 is 14 amino acids. Germline values: CDR1 SEHNR, CDR2 FQNEAQ (reference sequence). Trimming left V 1 base short and J 5 bases short, with 11 bases between.

The genes are TRBV6-1 and TRBJ2-7; D is undetermined. V was shortened by 10 bases and J by 2 bases, with 18 bases between the two germline ends. The germline gives CDR1 MNHNS, CDR2 SASEGT. The length of the CDR3 is 14 residues. The CDR3 protein is CATLNWTSPYEQYF. In DNA form, the CDR3 reads TGTGCCACCCTCAACTGGACGTCTCCCTACGAGCAGTACTTC.

The chain couples TRBV6-1 to TRBJ2-7; 11 bases map to TRBD2. Germline V gene data show CDR1 as MNHNS and CDR2 as SASEGT. Trimming removed 3 bases from V and 0 bases from J; junction bases left unmatched: 4. This CDR3 contains 16 residues. The CDR3 DNA follows: TGTGCCAGCAGTGAGGGACTAGCGGACCTCTCCTACGAGCAGTACTTC. It specifies CASSEGLADLSYEQYF.

V is TRBV19 and J is TRBJ1-5, with D tentatively TRBD1 (5 bases). The CDR3 contains 15 residues. V lost 11 bases, J lost 4 bases, and 21 bases lay in between. Germline V CDR1 and CDR2: LNHDA, SQIVND (reference sequence). In DNA, the CDR3 is TGTGCCCTCCATAAGAGCGGGGCATCAAATCAGCCCCAGCATTTT. It codes for CALHKSGASNQPQHF.

The V gene is TRBV5-4, the J gene TRBJ2-1, with a tentative D call TRBD1 (5 bases). The V gene's germline CDR1 is SGHNT and CDR2 YYREEE (reference sequence). Between the trimmed V and J ends, which lost 4 bases and 8 bases, there was a span of 13 bases. The CDR3 consists of 13 residues. CDR3 sequence reads: CASSPTQGDEQFF. CDR3 DNA sequence: TGTGCCAGCAGCCCGACCCAGGGCGATGAGCAGTTCTTC.

This clone appeared once. This rearrangement joins TRBV5-4 to TRBJ2-6, with D possibly TRBD1 on 5 matching bases. This CDR3 is built from 17 residues. V was pared by 2 bases and J by 0 bases, with 12 bases between. CDR1 and CDR2 (germline): SGHNT, YYREEE (reference sequence). CDR3 region: CASSLGVASSGANVLTF. The CDR3 nucleotides are TGTGCCAGCAGCTTAGGGGTCGCTAGCTCTGGGGCCAACGTCCTGACTTTC. The full variable domain, in which reference TRBV5-4 and TRBJ2-6 provide the parts outside the CDR3, is ETGVTQSPTHLIKTRGQQVTLRCSSQSGHNTVSWYQQALGQGPQFIFQYYREEENGRGNFPPRFSGLQFPNYSSELNVNALELDDSALYLCASSLGVASSGANVLTFGAGSRLTVL.

This chain links TRBV5-1 with TRBJ2-1; D gene unclear. CDR3 length: 15 amino acids. V lost 0 bases and J lost 0, with 7 bases in between. Germline values: CDR1 SGHRS, CDR2 YFSETQ. The CDR3 loop reads CASSLDGDSYNEQFF. DNA of the CDR3: TGCGCCAGCAGCTTGGATGGGGACTCCTACAATGAGCAGTTCTTC.

The gene calls are TRBV12-5 and TRBJ2-6; 7 bases align to TRBD1. This CDR3 spans 17 amino acids. The J segment lost 0 bases and the V segment lost 4 bases, leaving 6 bases of the junction unmatched. CDR1 is LGHNT and CDR2 is FRNRAP in the germline V gene. The CDR3 DNA reads as TGTGCTAGTGGTTCTGGACAGGATTCCTCTGGGGCCAACGTCCTGACTTTC. Translated: CASGSGQDSSGANVLTF.